At least ten counts were recorded for the clone carrying this T cell receptor (beta chain). The antigen is unknown. Using RNA transcripts as the source, TCR beta CDR3 regions were amplified. The HTBI set primed first-round TCR CDR3 RT-PCR. Via MiXCR, TCRdb re-called the multiplex PCR reads, giving one row per CDR3 protein. This sample has 300,000 to 450,000 distinct CDR3 sequences, with roughly 14% found just once. The V gene's germline CDR1 is DFQATT and CDR2 SNEGSKA (reference sequence). This CDR3 is built from 12 residues. The germline V and J ends were trimmed by 6 bases and 6 bases, with 14 bases remaining between them. PBMCs were obtained from 10 ml fresh peripheral blood. The data were obtained in a study of T cells in Graves' hyperthyroidism and ophthalmopathy. Turning to the study itself: Blood was drawn when the patient was first diagnosed and still untreated. Study results and caveats: Also found in blood were most expanded thyroid clonotypes above 0.001.

The chain uses TRBV20-1 and TRBJ1-2; a weak D match, TRBD1 (5 bases). The sequence was obtained from a woman under 30 with Graves' hyperthyroidism that later progressed to Graves' ophthalmopathy. The specimen sequenced was blood. CDR3 loop: CSAMTARHGYTF. CDR3 bases: TGCAGTGCAATGACAGCACGCCATGGCTACACCTTC.